Sequencing of this T cell receptor beta chain was carried out in a study of CD8+CD57+ T cells in acquired aplastic anemia. Study summary: Sorted CD4+ and CD8+ cells gave a mean 3.2 ug DNA, range roughly 0.18 to 27.4 ug.

Sequencing involved patients with CD8+CD57+ cell expansion previously shown by flow cytometry. Each patient carried a diagnosis of severe acquired aplastic anemia. General study results and limits: Some 28 CD8+ CDR3 sequences occurred in both the patients and the controls. The CD8+ Simpson's diversity of patients and controls was not significantly different.

Concerning this clonotype: Its antigen is not identified. It is unclear where the CDR3 begins or ends on the DNA, so no DNA is shown, and the CDR3 is as TCRdb lists it.

The template used for profiling TCR beta VDJ and CDR3 was genomic DNA. TCRdb itself ran the reads through MiXCR, one entry per CDR3 protein. Of around 200,000 distinct CDR3 sequences in the sample, roughly 63% were seen once. This sequence originates from a human donor with aplastic anemia. The sample was sorted CD4+, CD8+, or CD8+CD57+ T cells (not recorded which) from PBMCs.

The CDR3: CASSFYICSATMGRFSPLHF. The rearrangement joins TRBV9 to TRBJ1-6. The CDR3 spans 20 residues, counting both ends. Germline-derived CDR1 and CDR2 are SGDLS and YYNGEE.